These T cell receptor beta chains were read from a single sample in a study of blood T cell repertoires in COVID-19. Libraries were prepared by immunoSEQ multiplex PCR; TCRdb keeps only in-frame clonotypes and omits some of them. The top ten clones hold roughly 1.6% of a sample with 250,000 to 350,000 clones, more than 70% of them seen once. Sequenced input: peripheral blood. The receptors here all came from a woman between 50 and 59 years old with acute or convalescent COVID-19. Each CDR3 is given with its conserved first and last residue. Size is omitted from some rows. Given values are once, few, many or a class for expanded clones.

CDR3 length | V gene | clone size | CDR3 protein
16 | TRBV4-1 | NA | CASSPLTRGTNEKLFF
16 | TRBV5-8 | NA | CASSRRDREHNEKLFF
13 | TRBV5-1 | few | CASSLDRDQPQHF
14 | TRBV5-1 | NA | CASTRAGGSDTQYF
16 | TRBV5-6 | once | CASSLARDTTSQPQHF
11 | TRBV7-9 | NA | CASASAYEQYF
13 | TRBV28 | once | CASYTGAGQPQHF
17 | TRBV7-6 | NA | CASSLDGVAGLYETQYF
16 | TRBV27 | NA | CASSDTGQGTNQPQHF
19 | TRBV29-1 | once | CSVARGLAGAGGYENIQYF
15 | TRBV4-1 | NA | CASSRTGTAVEKLFF
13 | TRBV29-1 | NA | CSVGTGGVWEQFF
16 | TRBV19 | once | CASSIVRTSGTYEQYF
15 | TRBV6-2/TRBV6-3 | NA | CASSYRTGIQETQYF
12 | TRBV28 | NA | CASSPAGMGYTF
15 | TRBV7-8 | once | CASSPGFYGNQPQHF
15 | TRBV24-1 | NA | CATSDFRRGVETQYF
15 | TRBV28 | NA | CASSFLPYSNQPQHF
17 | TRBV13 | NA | CASSLVFLGRGSYGYTF
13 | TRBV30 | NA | CAWSEGGGTEAFF
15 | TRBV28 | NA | CASSLLARASYEQYF
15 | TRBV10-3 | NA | CAISENRGSLTEAFF
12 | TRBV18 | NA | CASSQTNSPLHF
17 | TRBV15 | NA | CATSRNFRDRGGTEAFF
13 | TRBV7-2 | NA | CASSWAITDTQYF
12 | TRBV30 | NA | CAWTRTGGGYTF
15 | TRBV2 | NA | CASRALAGVYNEQFF
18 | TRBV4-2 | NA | CASSQELAGPENTGELFF
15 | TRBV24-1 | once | CATSDSPPVADTQYF
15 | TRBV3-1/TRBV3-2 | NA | CASSQLAGAGETQYF
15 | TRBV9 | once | CASSVGENSNQPQHF
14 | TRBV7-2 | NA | CASSLSSSNQPQHF